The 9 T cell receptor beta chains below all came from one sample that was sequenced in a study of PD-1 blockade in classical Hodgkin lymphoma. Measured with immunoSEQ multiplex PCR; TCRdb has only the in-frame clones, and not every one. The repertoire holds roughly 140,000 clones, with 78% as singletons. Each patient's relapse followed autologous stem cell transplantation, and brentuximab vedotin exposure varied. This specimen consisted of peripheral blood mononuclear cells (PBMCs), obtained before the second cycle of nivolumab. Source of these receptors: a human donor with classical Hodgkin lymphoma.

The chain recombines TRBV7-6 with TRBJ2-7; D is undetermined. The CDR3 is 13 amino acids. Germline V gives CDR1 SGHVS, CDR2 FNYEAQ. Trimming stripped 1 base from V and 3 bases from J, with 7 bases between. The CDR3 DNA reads TGTGCCAGCAGCTTAGTCGACCACTACGAGCAGTACTTC. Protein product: CASSLVDHYEQYF.

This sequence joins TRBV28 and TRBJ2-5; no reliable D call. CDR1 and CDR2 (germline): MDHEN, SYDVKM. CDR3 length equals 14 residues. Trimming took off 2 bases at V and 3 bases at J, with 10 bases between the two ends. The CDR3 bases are TGTGCCAGCAGTTTAATAGGGCCCGAAGAGACCCAGTACTTC. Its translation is CASSLIGPEETQYF. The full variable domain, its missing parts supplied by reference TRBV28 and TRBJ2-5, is DVKVTQSSRYLVKRTGEKVFLECVQDMDHENMFWYRQDPGLGLRLIYFSYDVKMKEKGDIPEGYSVSREKKERFSLILESASTNQTSMYLCASSLIGPEETQYFGPGTRLLVL.

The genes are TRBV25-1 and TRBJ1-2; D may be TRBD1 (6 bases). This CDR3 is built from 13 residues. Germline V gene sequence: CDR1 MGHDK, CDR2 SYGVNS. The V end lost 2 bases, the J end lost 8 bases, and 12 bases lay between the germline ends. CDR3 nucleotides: TGTGCCAGCAGTGAAGTCGGGGGCGGGGGCTACACCTTC. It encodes CASSEVGGGGYTF.

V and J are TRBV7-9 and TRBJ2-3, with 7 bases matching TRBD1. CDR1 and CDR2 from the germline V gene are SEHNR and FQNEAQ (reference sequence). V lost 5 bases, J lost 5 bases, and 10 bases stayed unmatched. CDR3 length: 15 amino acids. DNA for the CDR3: TGTGCCAGCAGCCCCCTCACAGGGGTCCGAGATACGCAGTATTTT. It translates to CASSPLTGVRDTQYF.

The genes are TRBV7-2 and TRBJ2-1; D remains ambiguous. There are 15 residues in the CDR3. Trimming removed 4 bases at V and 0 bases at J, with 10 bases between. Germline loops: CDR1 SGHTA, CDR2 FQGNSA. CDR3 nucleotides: TGTGCCAGCAGCTCCGGACCTTTCTCCTACAATGAGCAGTTCTTC. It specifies CASSSGPFSYNEQFF.

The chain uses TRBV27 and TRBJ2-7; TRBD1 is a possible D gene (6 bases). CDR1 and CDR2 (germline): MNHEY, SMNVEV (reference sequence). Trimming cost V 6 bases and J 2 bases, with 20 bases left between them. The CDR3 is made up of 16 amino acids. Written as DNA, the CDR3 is TGTGCCAGCAGCCTACTTGGGGGCGTAAACGCCTACGAGCAGTACTTC. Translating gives CASSLLGGVNAYEQYF.

The CDR3 is CASLRDRGSDTEAFF. CDR3 sequence (DNA): TGTGCCAGCTTGAGGGACAGGGGGTCAGACACTGAAGCTTTCTTT. This sequence joins TRBV6-5 and TRBJ1-1; 11 positions match TRBD1. The CDR3 has 15 amino acids. Unmatched junction bases numbered 8, after V lost 8 bases and J lost 3 bases. Germline CDR1 MNHEY, CDR2 SVGAGI.

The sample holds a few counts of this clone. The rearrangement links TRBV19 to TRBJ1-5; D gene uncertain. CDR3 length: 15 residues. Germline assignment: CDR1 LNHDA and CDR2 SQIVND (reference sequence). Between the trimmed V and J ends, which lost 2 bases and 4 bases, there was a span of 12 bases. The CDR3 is CASSIKATGNQPQHF. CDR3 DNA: TGTGCCAGTAGTATAAAGGCCACTGGGAATCAGCCCCAGCATTTT.

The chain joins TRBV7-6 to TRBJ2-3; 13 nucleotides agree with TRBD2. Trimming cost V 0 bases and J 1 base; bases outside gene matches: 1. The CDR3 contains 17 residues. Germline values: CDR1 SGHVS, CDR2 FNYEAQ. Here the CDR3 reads CASSLAGTSGGTDTQYF. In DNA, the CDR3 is TGTGCCAGCAGCTTAGCCGGGACTAGCGGGGGCACAGATACGCAGTATTTT.